This T cell receptor beta chain comes out of a study of Tregs in tolerant kidney transplant recipients. Points from the study as a whole: Tregs expanded with activated donor B cells seemed most donor-specific. In tolerant patients, donor-specific Tregs outgrew total Tregs, suggesting antigen-driven expansion.

Mixed chimerism was transient after nonmyeloablative marrow transplants from related graft donors. Unstimulated Tregs (CD4+CD25+CD127-) and CD4+CD25- non-Tregs were sorted from PBMCs. Comment on this clone: Its antigen remains unidentified. The read terminates 3 residues before the CDR3 end, so the remaining end is supplied by the germline J gene.

The data were produced by immunoSEQ multiplex PCR, yet TCRdb's version contains in-frame clones alone and is incomplete. The sample table includes 15,000 or so clones. The CDR3 totals 16 residues. Germline lookup yields CDR1 SNHLY and CDR2 FYNNEI. V dropped 6 bases and J dropped 4 bases, with 21 bases sitting between them. V is TRBV2 and J is TRBJ1-2; the D gene is possibly TRBD1 (6 bases). Specimen: CD8+ T cells from blood (PBMCs), collected 6 months after the transplant. This receptor was obtained from a human patient who received a combined kidney and bone marrow transplant. Some T cells could come from the graft donor. This CDR3 is CASRQGKLITSYGYTF. The CDR3 DNA, read in part, is TGTGCCAGCAGACAGGGAAAATTAATTACAAGCTATGGC.